The source of this TCR beta chain is a study of blood T cell repertoires in COVID-19. Germline lookup yields CDR1 SEHNR and CDR2 FQNEAQ (reference sequence). With V trimmed by 1 base and J by 7 bases, 18 bases remained unmatched. There are 19 residues in the CDR3. Clones were read by immunoSEQ multiplex PCR, and TCRdb kept only the in-frame ones, dropping some. The sample holds over 250,000 clones, roughly 87% seen once. The V gene is TRBV7-9, the J gene TRBJ2-1, with 8 bases identical to TRBD2. The sequenced sample was PBMCs or T cells enriched from blood (not recorded which). The clonotype originates from a woman aged 18-29 years who had recovered from COVID-19. CDR3 in amino acids: CASSLVLLAWGTSQNEQFF. As DNA, the CDR3 is TGTGCCAGCAGCTTAGTTCTTTTGGCTTGGGGGACTAGTCAGAATGAGCAGTTCTTC.